What follows are 17 T cell receptor beta chains derived from one specimen sequenced in a study of blood T cell repertoires in COVID-19. Profiled with immunoSEQ multiplex PCR; TCRdb holds only in-frame clones, not every one. The data hold tens of thousands of clones, with 65% to 85% observed a single time. Sequenced sample: peripheral blood. The origin of the receptors is a woman aged 80 or over with active or convalescent COVID-19.

This chain joins TRBV12-3 or TRBV12-4 and TRBJ1-2; D might be TRBD1 (6 bases). This CDR3 contains 13 residues. V was pared by 5 bases and J by 5 bases, with 12 bases between. CDR3 amino acids: CASSPRQVYGYTF. The CDR3 DNA sequence: TGTGCCAGCAGTCCTAGACAGGTTTATGGCTACACCTTC.

In its sample, this clone was seen a few times. V is TRBV3-1 (or the pseudogene TRBV3-2) and J is TRBJ2-7; D not resolved. V was pared by 3 bases and J by 2 bases, with 8 bases between. Germline assignment: CDR1 LGHDT and CDR2 YNNKEL (reference sequence). The CDR3 length is 13 residues. The CDR3 region is CASSHPVTYEQYF. The CDR3 bases are TGTGCCAGCAGCCACCCGGTAACCTACGAGCAGTACTTC.

This clone has just one count. The chain employs TRBV5-4 and TRBJ2-7; 10 bases line up with TRBD2. V was pared by 3 bases and J by 2 bases, with 5 bases of the junction left unmatched. CDR3 length: 15 residues. Germline V gene data show CDR1 as SGHNT and CDR2 as YYREEE (reference sequence). The DNA of the CDR3 is TGTGCCAGCAGCTCCAAGACTAGCGGGCCCTACGAGCAGTACTTC. This translates into CASSSKTSGPYEQYF.

This clone was observed once. V is TRBV6-1 and J is TRBJ2-5, with TRBD2 as a possible D gene (5 bases). Between the trimmed V and J ends, which lost 1 base and 5 bases, there was a span of 11 bases. This CDR3 spans 14 amino acids. The V gene's germline CDR1 is MNHNS and CDR2 SASEGT. The CDR3, as DNA: TGTGCCAGCAGTGAAGTGGTCCCGGGGGAGACCCAGTACTTC. Translation gives CASSEVVPGETQYF.

The V and J genes are TRBV2 and TRBJ2-3, with TRBD1 identical over 11 bases. From germline, CDR1 is SNHLY and CDR2 FYNNEI. The CDR3 contains 13 residues. The trim removed 6 bases at V and 5 bases at J, leaving 1 base unmatched. CDR3: CASRGTGGDTQYF. The CDR3 nucleotides are TGTGCCAGCAGGGGGACAGGGGGAGATACGCAGTATTTT.

The rearrangement links TRBV3-1 (or the pseudogene TRBV3-2) to TRBJ1-5; D unresolved. V shed 1 base and J shed 7 bases, with 11 bases lying between them. Per the germline V gene, CDR1 is LGHDT and CDR2 is YNNKEL (reference sequence). CDR3 length: 14 residues. The CDR3 reads CASSQAQTIQPQHF. The CDR3 nucleotides read TGTGCCAGCAGCCAAGCACAAACCATCCAGCCCCAGCATTTT.

CDR3 nucleotide sequence: TGTGCCAGCAGTGAAGCCCGAGAAGTCGCCTACGAGCAGTACTTC. This encodes CASSEAREVAYEQYF. The chain is built from TRBV2 and TRBJ2-7; D is unclear. CDR1 is SNHLY and CDR2 is FYNNEI in the germline V gene. The CDR3 has 15 amino acids. The germline V and J ends were trimmed by 0 bases and 2 bases, with 11 bases remaining between them.

The sample holds one count of this clone. The V gene is TRBV2, the J gene TRBJ2-7; 9 bases line up with TRBD1. There are 14 residues in the CDR3. V shed 7 bases and J 7 bases; nucleotides not matched to a gene: 11. CDR1 SNHLY and CDR2 FYNNEI come from the germline V gene. CDR3 sequence: CASTLGGQGSEQYF. In DNA form, the CDR3 reads TGTGCCAGCACCCTAGGGGGACAGGGTAGTGAGCAGTACTTC.

This clone was observed once. The J gene is TRBJ1-2, the V gene TRBV20-1; TRBD1 matches 9 bases. The CDR3 has 11 residues. CDR1 is DFQATT and CDR2 is SNEGSKA in the germline V gene (reference sequence). V lost 6 bases to trimming and J lost 5 bases; unmatched junction nucleotides: 1. CDR3 DNA: TGCAGTGCCGGGACAGGGTATGGCTACACCTTC. Protein sequence: CSAGTGYGYTF.

This clone was counted once. The genes are TRBV12-3 or TRBV12-4 and TRBJ2-2; perhaps TRBD1 as D (6 bases). Trimming removed 3 bases from V and 6 bases from J, with 8 bases in between. The CDR3 is made up of 13 amino acids. The CDR3 DNA sequence: TGTGCCAGCAGTTTCAGGGGTGCCGGGGAGCTGTTTTTT. Its protein is CASSFRGAGELFF.

A few counts support this clone. V is TRBV5-1 and J is TRBJ2-3; D is undetermined. The CDR3 runs 13 residues. The germline V gene encodes CDR1 SGHRS and CDR2 YFSETQ. Between the trimmed V and J ends, which lost 0 bases and 6 bases, there was a span of 8 bases. The CDR3 protein is CASSLGGRDTQYF. The CDR3 nucleotides read TGCGCCAGCAGCTTGGGCGGAAGGGATACGCAGTATTTT.

This chain joins TRBV4-2 and TRBJ1-5; 10 nucleotides line up with TRBD1. V was clipped by 2 bases and J by 2 bases; unmatched bases: 3. Germline values: CDR1 LGHNA, CDR2 YNFKEQ. This CDR3 has 16 residues. In nucleotides, the CDR3 is TGTGCCAGCAGCCAATCCGGGACAGGGGGCAATCAGCCCCAGCATTTT. Translated: CASSQSGTGGNQPQHF.

The J gene is TRBJ1-2, the V gene TRBV5-6; 7 bases map to TRBD1. Losses at the gene ends were 3 bases for V and 5 bases for J; bases not matched to a gene: 10. CDR1 is SGHDT and CDR2 is YYEEEE in the germline V gene. This CDR3 is 15 amino acids long. In nucleotides, the CDR3 is TGTGCCAGCAGCTCCCGGCGACAGGGTTTGTATGGCTACACCTTC. Its protein is CASSSRRQGLYGYTF.

The genes are TRBV30 and TRBJ2-5, with D unclear. Trimming took off 4 bases at V and 4 bases at J, with 7 bases between the two ends. From germline, CDR1 is GTSNPN and CDR2 SVGIG (reference sequence). This CDR3 contains 11 residues. The CDR3 here is CAWNILETQYF. The CDR3 DNA reads TGTGCCTGGAATATTTTAGAGACCCAGTACTTC.

This clone was seen a few times. The genes are TRBV12-3 or TRBV12-4 and TRBJ1-2, with TRBD1 as a possible D gene (6 bases). CDR3 size: 13 residues. V lost 8 bases and J 7 bases, leaving 17 bases between the germline ends. CDR3 sequence: CASGPGGRTGYTF. The CDR3 DNA reads TGTGCCAGCGGACCCGGGGGGCGAACTGGCTACACCTTC.

The chain uses TRBV11-2 and TRBJ1-4; the D gene is possibly TRBD1 (5 bases). This CDR3 is built from 14 residues. Between the trimmed V and J ends, which lost 2 bases and 8 bases, there was a span of 12 bases. Germline CDR1 SGHAT, CDR2 FQNNGV. The CDR3 is CASSLSGIGEKLFF. CDR3 bases: TGTGCCAGCAGCTTATCAGGGATAGGGGAAAAACTGTTTTTT.

The genes are TRBV10-1 and TRBJ2-3; perhaps TRBD2 as D (5 bases). Trimming removed 6 bases at V and 1 base at J, with 11 bases between. CDR1 WNHNN and CDR2 SYGVQD come from the germline V gene (reference sequence). The CDR3 sequence is 14 residues long. The CDR3 nucleotides read TGCGCCAGCAGCGCCGGGATGCGCACAGATACGCAGTATTTT. It is translated as CASSAGMRTDTQYF.